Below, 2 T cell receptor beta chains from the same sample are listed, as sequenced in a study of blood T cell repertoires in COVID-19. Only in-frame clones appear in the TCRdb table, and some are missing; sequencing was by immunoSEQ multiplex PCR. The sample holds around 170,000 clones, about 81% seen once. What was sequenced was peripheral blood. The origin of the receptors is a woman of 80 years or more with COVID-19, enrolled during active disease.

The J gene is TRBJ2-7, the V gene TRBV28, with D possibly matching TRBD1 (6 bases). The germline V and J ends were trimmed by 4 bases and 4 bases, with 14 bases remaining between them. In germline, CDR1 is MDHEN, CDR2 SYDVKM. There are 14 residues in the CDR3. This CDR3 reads CASSSTGTSYEQYF. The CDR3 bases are TGTGCCAGCAGTTCGACAGGCACCTCTTACGAGCAGTACTTC.

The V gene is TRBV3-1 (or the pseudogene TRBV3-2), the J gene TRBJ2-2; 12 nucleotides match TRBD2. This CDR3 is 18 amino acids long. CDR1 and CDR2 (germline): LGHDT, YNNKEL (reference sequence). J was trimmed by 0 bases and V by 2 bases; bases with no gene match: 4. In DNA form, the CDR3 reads TGTGCCAGCAGCCAACCGGGACTAGCGGGTTCGAACACCGGGGAGCTGTTTTTT. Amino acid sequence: CASSQPGLAGSNTGELFF.